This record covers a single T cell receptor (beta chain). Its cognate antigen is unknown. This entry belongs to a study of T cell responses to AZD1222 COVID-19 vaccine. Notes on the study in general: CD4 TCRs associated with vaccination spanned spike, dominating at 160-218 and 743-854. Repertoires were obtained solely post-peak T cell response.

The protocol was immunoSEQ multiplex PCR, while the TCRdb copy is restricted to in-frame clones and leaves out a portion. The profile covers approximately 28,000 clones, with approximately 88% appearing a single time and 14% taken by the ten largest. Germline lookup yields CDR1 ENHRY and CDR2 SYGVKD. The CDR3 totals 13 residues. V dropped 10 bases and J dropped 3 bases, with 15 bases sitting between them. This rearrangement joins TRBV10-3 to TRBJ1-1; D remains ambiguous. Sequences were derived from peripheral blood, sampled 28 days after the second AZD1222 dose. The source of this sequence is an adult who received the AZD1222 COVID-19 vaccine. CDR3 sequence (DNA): TGTGCCACCAGAACCGGATGGGACACTGAAGCTTTCTTT. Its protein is CATRTGWDTEAFF.